The next 14 T cell receptor beta chains were all read from a single sample in a study of CD8+ T cells in alopecia areata. Sequencing templates came from extracted RNA that was reverse transcribed into cDNA. Repertoires were generated with immunoSEQ multiplex PCR, while TCRdb's copy carries only in-frame clones and drops some. The repertoire holds hundreds of thousands of clones, approximately 61% seen once, with 0.45% in the top ten. The sample consisted of CD4+ T cells sorted from blood, taken at week 0. The receptors derive from a human donor with alopecia areata.

This clone has just a few counts. The V gene is TRBV11-1, the J gene TRBJ2-1, with 8 bases matching TRBD1. CDR1 is SGHAT, CDR2 FQDESV, per germline (reference sequence). V dropped 4 bases and J dropped 9; count of bases not matched to a gene: 8. This CDR3 is built from 14 residues. The CDR3 DNA sequence: TGTGCCAGCAGCTCCCTCCAGGGGGCCATTGAGCAGTTCTTC. Residues: CASSSLQGAIEQFF.

The chain has TRBV7-9 and TRBJ1-2; D unclear. CDR1 and CDR2 from the germline V gene are SEHNR and FQNEAQ (reference sequence). The V gene lost 5 bases and the J gene lost 4 bases, with 11 bases spanning the gap. This CDR3 comprises 13 residues. The CDR3 region has the DNA TGTGCCAGCAGCCTTAGTCAGCCCTATGGCTACACCTTC. Amino acids: CASSLSQPYGYTF.

This clone was recorded only once. The chain carries TRBV5-1 and TRBJ2-7; tentatively, D is TRBD1 (5 bases). Trimming removed 7 bases at V and 7 bases at J, with 18 bases between. The CDR3 is made up of 13 amino acids. Germline V gene data show CDR1 as SGHRS and CDR2 as YFSETQ. The CDR3 reads CASGHYMQGEQYF. DNA of the CDR3: TGCGCCAGCGGACACTATATGCAGGGAGAGCAGTACTTC.

The CDR3 sequence is CSVDLRTGGNEQYF. The CDR3 coding sequence is TGCAGCGTTGATCTCCGGACAGGGGGGAACGAGCAGTACTTC. This chain uses TRBV29-1 with TRBJ2-7; TRBD1 agrees at 10 bases. The CDR3 contains 14 residues. Germline CDR1 SQVTM, CDR2 ANQGSEA. V lost 3 bases and J lost 5; bases outside the gene matches: 7.

The chain uses TRBV6-5 and TRBJ1-5; 8 bases match TRBD1. The germline CDR1 and CDR2 sequences are MNHEY and SVGAGI. The CDR3 spans 13 residues. V was pared by 6 bases and J by 7 bases, with 5 bases of the junction left unmatched. This chain's CDR3 is CASSDRGSQPQHF. The CDR3 coding sequence is TGTGCCAGCAGCGACAGGGGTTCACAGCCCCAGCATTTT.

The chain carries TRBV30 and TRBJ1-5; D gene unclear. This CDR3 region has 14 residues. V shed 4 bases and J shed 0 bases, with 10 bases lying between them. Looked up from germline, CDR1 is GTSNPN and CDR2 is SVGIG (reference sequence). The CDR3 DNA reads as TGTGCCTGGACCCGGGGAATTAGCAATCAGCCCCAGCATTTT. As protein: CAWTRGISNQPQHF. The full variable domain, rest sourced from reference TRBV30 and TRBJ1-5, is SQTIHQWPATLVQPVGSPLSLECTVEGTSNPNLYWYRQAAGRGLQLLFYSVGIGQISSEVPQNLSASRPQDRQFILSSKKLLLSDSGFYLCAWTRGISNQPQHFGDGTRLSIL.

The chain uses TRBV5-4 and TRBJ2-1; 11 bases line up with TRBD2. Germline trimming cut 0 bases from V and 3 bases from J; bases unmatched to any gene: 5. This CDR3 region has 17 residues. Germline V gene data show CDR1 as SGHNT and CDR2 as YYREEE (reference sequence). In DNA form, the CDR3 reads TGTGCCAGCAGCTTGGAACTAGCGGGAGCCAGCTACAATGAGCAGTTCTTC. Translated, it gives CASSLELAGASYNEQFF.

This chain links TRBV11-2 with TRBJ2-1; D call uncertain. V lost 5 bases, J lost 9 bases, and 14 bases lay in between. Germline V gives CDR1 SGHAT, CDR2 FQNNGV. The CDR3 runs to 13 residues. Here the CDR3 DNA reads TGTGCCAGCAGCCCTCTTGGAAGAACTGAGCAGTTCTTC. Its translation: CASSPLGRTEQFF.

Remarks on this clone: Other DNA sequences from this sample encode an identical CDR3 as well. The chain joins TRBV5-1 to TRBJ2-3; D call uncertain. V lost 1 base and J lost 6, with 3 bases in between. This CDR3 is 11 amino acids long. Germline V gene sequence: CDR1 SGHRS, CDR2 YFSETQ. The chain's CDR3 is CASSLTDTQYF. The CDR3 DNA is TGCGCCAGCAGCTTGACCGATACGCAGTATTTT.

The chain has TRBV30 and TRBJ1-5, with D uncertain. Germline V gene lookup returns CDR1 GTSNPN and CDR2 SVGIG (reference sequence). The CDR3 consists of 14 residues. With 0 bases removed from V and 2 bases from J, the gap between germline ends came to 8 bases. The CDR3 coding sequence is TGTGCCTGGAGTGTTAGGGCTGGCAATCAGCCCCAGCATTTT. Residues: CAWSVRAGNQPQHF.

This clone was observed a handful of times. The chain couples TRBV30 to TRBJ2-3; 7 bases agree with TRBD1. This CDR3 region has 14 residues. V lost 0 bases to trimming and J lost 1 base; unmatched junction nucleotides: 1. The germline V gene has CDR1 GTSNPN and CDR2 SVGIG (reference sequence). Here the CDR3 DNA reads TGTGCCTGGAGTGTCGACAGGGGCACAGATACGCAGTATTTT. Translation gives CAWSVDRGTDTQYF.

The rearrangement links TRBV29-1 to TRBJ1-2; TRBD1 matches at 8 bases. The CDR3 totals 13 residues. The junction had 8 bases not matched to a gene; V was cut back by 5 bases and J by 6 bases. The germline CDR1 and CDR2 sequences are SQVTM and ANQGSEA. The CDR3 DNA sequence: TGCAGCGTTCTTCGTGTGACAGGGGATGGCTACACCTTC. It is translated as CSVLRVTGDGYTF.

The rearrangement links TRBV30 to TRBJ2-5; D is unresolved. The germline gives CDR1 GTSNPN, CDR2 SVGIG (reference sequence). This CDR3 is 12 amino acids long. Trimming removed 0 bases at V and 4 bases at J, with 6 bases between. Here the CDR3 reads CAWSVARETQYF. The CDR3, as DNA: TGTGCCTGGAGTGTAGCCCGAGAGACCCAGTACTTC.

Note on this clone: This same CDR3 is encoded by further DNA sequences in the sample. This chain joins TRBV29-1 and TRBJ1-4; D is unclear. Germline CDR1 SQVTM, CDR2 ANQGSEA. The CDR3 extends over 12 amino acids. The V and J ends lost 4 bases and 6 bases respectively, with 9 bases between them. CDR3 amino acids: CSVARTDEKLFF. CDR3 DNA sequence: TGCAGCGTTGCTAGGACCGATGAAAAACTGTTTTTT. The whole variable domain, filled in from reference TRBV29-1 and TRBJ1-4, reads SAVISQKPSRDICQRGTSLTIQCQVDSQVTMMFWYRQQPGQSLTLIATANQGSEATYESGFVIDKFPISRPNLTFSTLTVSNMSPEDSSIYLCSVARTDEKLFFGSGTQLSVL.